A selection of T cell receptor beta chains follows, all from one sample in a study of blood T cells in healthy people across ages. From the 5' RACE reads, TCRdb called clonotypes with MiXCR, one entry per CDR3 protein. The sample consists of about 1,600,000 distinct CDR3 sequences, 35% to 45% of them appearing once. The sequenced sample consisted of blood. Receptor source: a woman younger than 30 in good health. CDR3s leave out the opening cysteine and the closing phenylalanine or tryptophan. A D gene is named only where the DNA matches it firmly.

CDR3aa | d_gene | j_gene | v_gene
AISEGSVEGQY | . | TRBJ2-4 | TRBV10-3
SADITSGGNNEQF | TRBD2 | TRBJ2-1 | TRBV20-1
SARERGNQETQY | . | TRBJ2-5 | TRBV20-1
ASSLSTEGGTQY | . | TRBJ2-5 | TRBV28
ASSFGTSSGNTIY | . | TRBJ1-3 | TRBV28
ASSRDRDPNTEAF | TRBD1 | TRBJ1-1 | TRBV19
AISDPGLALTEQY | TRBD2 | TRBJ2-5 | TRBV10-3
ASGSGGSGTDTQY | TRBD2 | TRBJ2-3 | TRBV6-1
SARSATVYEQY | . | TRBJ2-7 | TRBV20-1
ASSFEGRRQF | . | TRBJ2-1 | TRBV12-3/TRBV12-4
ASNTERVGNSPLH | . | TRBJ1-6 | TRBV5-1
ASSQTGAAGDRTRGYT | TRBD1 | TRBJ1-2 | TRBV23-1
SWGEGQGQPQH | . | TRBJ1-5 | TRBV20-1
ASSKGRERDEAF | . | TRBJ1-1 | TRBV18
ASSASQGASFNEQF | . | TRBJ2-1 | TRBV9
ASSLETHRERALYNEQF | . | TRBJ2-1 | TRBV7-9
ASSHGSQGRVKQY | . | TRBJ2-4 | TRBV14
ASRFWGLAGDNEQF | TRBD2 | TRBJ2-1 | TRBV4-1
ASGLVPRGERSGYT | . | TRBJ1-2 | TRBV12-5
ATSDVEVLDAAGETQY | . | TRBJ2-5 | TRBV24-1
ASSQEPGGNEQY | . | TRBJ2-5 | TRBV4-2
ASSYGGTGEKLF | . | TRBJ1-4 | TRBV6-5
ASSLLAGEYEQY | TRBD2 | TRBJ2-7 | TRBV14
ATPTGISYEQY | TRBD1 | . | TRBV10-1
ASSLQTEGETQY | . | TRBJ2-5 | TRBV5-6
ASSFGTGGFRTSRSYNEQF | TRBD1 | TRBJ2-1 | TRBV12-3/TRBV12-4
ASSLTRRGWQF | . | TRBJ2-1 | TRBV13
SAQTGVSEQY | . | . | TRBV20-1
ASLGKTSGCNEQF | TRBD2 | TRBJ2-1 | TRBV6-1
ASSQGDTYGYT | . | TRBJ1-2 | TRBV3-1
ASSSGTSGGTGNEQF | TRBD2 | TRBJ2-1 | TRBV5-1
ASSYSGLAGESSYNEQF | TRBD2 | TRBJ2-1 | TRBV6-2/TRBV6-3
ASSPGTSWVNEQY | TRBD2 | TRBJ2-5 | TRBV7-2
SVLTRIWDTQY | . | TRBJ2-3 | TRBV20-1
ASSLGASTNPYEQY | . | . | TRBV7-2
ATQASGRIWNTEAF | . | TRBJ1-1 | TRBV24-1
ASTGSGTSTDTQY | . | TRBJ2-3 | TRBV6-6
ASSPSWGGKLF | . | TRBJ1-4 | TRBV7-9
AISDRQVSYGYT | . | TRBJ1-2 | TRBV10-3
ASSLPEGSYGYT | . | TRBJ1-2 | TRBV5-1
SGSGGALETQY | TRBD2 | TRBJ2-5 | TRBV29-1
ASSLATGSQETQF | TRBD1 | . | TRBV12-3/TRBV12-4